The sequence of this TCR beta chain was determined in a study of blood T cell repertoires in COVID-19. Assay used: immunoSEQ multiplex PCR; TCRdb lists only in-frame clones, some missing. Altogether approximately 170,000 clones are present, approximately 81% being singletons, with the ten largest covering roughly a tenth. With 4 bases clipped from V and 3 bases from J, the junction kept 10 bases outside the gene matches. Per germline, CDR1 SGDLS and CDR2 YYNGEE. This CDR3 is built from 18 residues. V is TRBV9 and J is TRBJ2-2; 12 nucleotides agree with TRBD2. The sample consisted of peripheral blood. This TCR came from a woman of 80 years or more with active or convalescent COVID-19. CDR3 amino acids: CASSLMTSGSIDTGELFF. The DNA for the CDR3 is TGTGCCAGCAGCCTGATGACTAGCGGGAGTATAGACACCGGGGAGCTGTTTTTT.